Shown below are 7 T cell receptor beta chains from a single sample sequenced in a study of T cells after yellow fever vaccination. MiXCR was run by TCRdb on the 5' RACE reads, yielding one entry per CDR3 protein. The table lists approximately 580,000 distinct CDR3 sequences, roughly a sixth of them singletons, with approximately 15% in the top ten. Sequences were derived from PBMCs, sampled more than 4 days after the first yellow fever vaccination. All receptors derive from a man aged 18 to 29 who received the YFV17D yellow fever vaccine.

The chain links TRBV5-1 to TRBJ1-4; D uncertain. Deletions cut 4 bases from V and 8 bases from J, with 12 bases between. The length of the CDR3 is 13 residues. Germline V gene lookup returns CDR1 SGHRS and CDR2 YFSETQ. CDR3 DNA: TGCGCCAGCAGCAACGACCCTGGGGAAAAACTGTTTTTT. This codes for CASSNDPGEKLFF.

The rearrangement joins TRBV7-2 to TRBJ2-1, with D perhaps matching TRBD2 (7 bases). V was clipped by 5 bases and J by 6 bases, with 23 bases between them. The CDR3 is made up of 17 amino acids. The germline V gene has CDR1 SGHTA and CDR2 FQGNSA. This CDR3 is CASSRTLLARGVNEQFF. CDR3 DNA: TGTGCCAGCAGCCGGACCCTACTAGCGAGGGGGGTCAATGAGCAGTTCTTC.

V gene TRBV2 combines with J gene TRBJ1-3; D uncertain. This CDR3 has 17 amino acids. CDR1 and CDR2 from the germline V gene are SNHLY and FYNNEI. Deletions cut 6 bases from V and 2 bases from J, with 20 bases between. DNA for the CDR3: TGTGCCAGCAGCGTCCTGATTTGGGGTGGCACTGGAAACACCATATATTTT. As protein: CASSVLIWGGTGNTIYF.

CDR3 sequence (DNA): TGTGCCAGCAGCTTAGGGGGGGCGCCGAGCACTGAAGCTTTCTTT. It yields the protein CASSLGGAPSTEAFF. V gene TRBV7-9 combines with J gene TRBJ1-1; weak D call: TRBD1 (6 bases). Germline assignment: CDR1 SEHNR and CDR2 FQNEAQ (reference sequence). Deletions cut 1 base from V and 4 bases from J, with 13 bases between. The CDR3 contains 15 residues.

The gene calls are TRBV10-3 and TRBJ1-1, with D perhaps matching TRBD1 (6 bases). The V gene lost 2 bases and the J gene lost 0 bases, with 16 bases spanning the gap. Germline lookup yields CDR1 ENHRY and CDR2 SYGVKD. The CDR3 extends over 17 amino acids. The CDR3 region is CAISEPRGGLVNTEAFF. Here the CDR3 DNA reads TGTGCCATCAGTGAGCCCAGGGGTGGTTTGGTGAACACTGAAGCTTTCTTT.

This rearrangement joins TRBV27 to TRBJ2-5, with 7 bases fitting TRBD1. CDR1 is MNHEY and CDR2 is SMNVEV in the germline V gene (reference sequence). The CDR3 totals 12 residues. The V segment lost 9 bases and the J segment 5 bases; nucleotides outside the gene matches: 6. The CDR3 bases are TGTGCCAGTGGACAGGATGGGGAGACCCAGTACTTC. It yields the protein CASGQDGETQYF.

This clonotype was picked up a small number of times. The chain couples TRBV20-1 to TRBJ2-5; TRBD1 is a possible D gene (5 bases). Trimming cost V 1 base and J 5 bases, with 14 bases left between them. This CDR3 has 14 residues. Germline CDR1 and CDR2: DFQATT and SNEGSKA (reference sequence). CDR3 bases: TGCAGTGCTAGAGTCTCGCAGGGTGGTGAGACCCAGTACTTC. Translation gives CSARVSQGGETQYF.